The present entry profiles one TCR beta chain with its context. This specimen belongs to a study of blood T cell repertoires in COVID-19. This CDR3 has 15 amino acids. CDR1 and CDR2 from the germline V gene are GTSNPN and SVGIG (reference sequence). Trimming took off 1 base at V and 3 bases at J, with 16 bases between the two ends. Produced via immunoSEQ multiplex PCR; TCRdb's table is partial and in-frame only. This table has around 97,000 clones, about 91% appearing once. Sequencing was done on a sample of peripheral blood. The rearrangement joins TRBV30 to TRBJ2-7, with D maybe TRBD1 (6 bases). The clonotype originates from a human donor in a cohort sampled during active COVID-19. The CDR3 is CAWSGTGTKGYEQYF. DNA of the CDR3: TGTGCCTGGAGTGGCACAGGGACAAAGGGCTACGAGCAGTACTTC. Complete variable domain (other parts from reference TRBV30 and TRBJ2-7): SQTIHQWPATLVQPVGSPLSLECTVEGTSNPNLYWYRQAAGRGLQLLFYSVGIGQISSEVPQNLSASRPQDRQFILSSKKLLLSDSGFYLCAWSGTGTKGYEQYFGPGTRLTVT.